One sample yielded the 22 T cell receptor beta chains listed below, sequenced in a study of blood T cells in healthy people across ages (dated by TCRdb to about 2015). Receptor amplification or capture employed 5' RACE. These reads were obtained on an Illumina HiSeq 2500. A second roughly 6 to 11 cycle PCR used a sample-barcoded 5' primer and a J-beta primer mix. Through fastp at Q25 and MiXCR, TCRdb rebuilt clones from the public reads, retaining in-frame beta chains. Identical CDR3 proteins give one entry, which carries the most common genes and DNA. The sample contains about 580,000 distinct CDR3 sequences, roughly 43% of them found a single time. The ten biggest clones cover around 25% of the sample. Material for sequencing was blood. These TCRs come from a man older than 75 in good health.

This clonotype was counted many times. The chain has TRBV6-6 and TRBJ2-2; D perhaps matches TRBD1 (5 bases). The CDR3 is 15 amino acids. CDR1 MNHNY and CDR2 SVGAGI come from the germline V gene (reference sequence). Trimming stripped 0 bases from V and 8 bases from J, with 13 bases between. The CDR3 protein is CASSYSRQTGGELFF. The CDR3 bases are TGTGCCAGCAGTTACTCGCGACAGACCGGGGGGGAGCTGTTTTTT.

This clonotype was counted a few times. This sequence joins TRBV10-3 and TRBJ2-1, with D possibly being TRBD2 (6 bases). With 4 bases removed from V and 3 bases from J, the gap between germline ends came to 10 bases. Germline CDR1 reads ENHRY; CDR2 reads SYGVKD. This CDR3 has 14 residues. In DNA form, the CDR3 reads TGTGCCATCAGTGTTGGCGGGGACTACAATGAGCAGTTCTTC. Protein product: CAISVGGDYNEQFF.

The V gene is TRBV6-2 or TRBV6-3, the J gene TRBJ1-1; a weak D match, TRBD1 (5 bases). The germline CDR1 and CDR2 sequences are MNHEY and SVGEGT. V shed 6 bases and J shed 0 bases, with 14 bases lying between them. CDR3 length equals 15 residues. The CDR3 DNA follows: TGTGCCAGCAGCCATACCCGGGGGGTGAACACTGAAGCTTTCTTT. Translation: CASSHTRGVNTEAFF.

Notes on this clonotype: This may be a read error: a much more frequent sequence differs by one nucleotide. This chain uses TRBV4-2 with TRBJ2-7; 7 bases are shared with TRBD2. Germline V gene lookup returns CDR1 LGHNA and CDR2 YNFKEQ. V trimming: 3 bases; J trimming: 3 bases; junction bases outside the gene matches: 5. CDR3 length equals 14 residues. For the CDR3, the DNA is TGTGCCAGCAGCCAGCCAAGCGGGGTCTACGAGCAGTACTTC. Amino acid sequence: CASSQPSGVYEQYF.

The CDR3 DNA sequence: TGCAGTGCTAGAGATCTCGGGACCTTCTCCTACAATGAGCAGTACTTC. Protein product: CSARDLGTFSYNEQYF. The chain combines TRBV20-1 with TRBJ2-1; tentatively, D is TRBD1 or TRBD2 (5 bases each). The assigned J gene may be wrong: the sequence end matches TRBJ2-7 better. The CDR3 consists of 16 residues. Germline-derived CDR1 and CDR2 are DFQATT and SNEGSKA (reference sequence).

This clonotype turned up a few times. This chain connects TRBV27 to TRBJ2-7; 9 nucleotides agree with TRBD1. Germline trimming cut 6 bases from V and 3 bases from J; bases unmatched to any gene: 9. Looked up from germline, CDR1 is MNHEY and CDR2 is SMNVEV (reference sequence). CDR3 size: 15 residues. CDR3 amino acids: CASSTYRGRLYEQYF. The CDR3 DNA is TGTGCCAGCAGCACCTACAGGGGGCGCCTCTACGAGCAGTACTTC.

V usage is TRBV7-2 and J usage is TRBJ2-5; either TRBD1 or TRBD2 may supply D (6 bases each). The length of the CDR3 is 15 residues. The V gene lost 1 base and the J gene lost 2 bases, with 11 bases spanning the gap. The germline V gene has CDR1 SGHTA and CDR2 FQGNSA. Here the CDR3 reads CASSLDAGQQETQYF. CDR3 bases: TGTGCCAGCAGCTTAGATGCGGGACAACAAGAGACCCAGTACTTC. The whole variable domain, filled in from reference TRBV7-2 and TRBJ2-5, reads GAGVSQSPSNKVTEKGKDVELRCDPISGHTALYWYRQSLGQGLEFLIYFQGNSAPDKSGLPSDRFSAERTGGSVSTLTIQRTQQEDSAVYLCASSLDAGQQETQYFGPGTRLLVL.

The V gene is TRBV5-1, the J gene TRBJ2-5, with D maybe TRBD1 (6 bases). CDR1 is SGHRS and CDR2 is YFSETQ in the germline V gene. The CDR3 spans 15 residues. With 0 bases removed from V and 1 base from J, the gap between germline ends came to 10 bases. The CDR3 reads CASSLDAGAQETQYF. In DNA, the CDR3 is TGCGCCAGCAGCTTGGACGCAGGGGCCCAAGAGACCCAGTACTTC.

With regard to this clonotype: One base away lies a much larger clone, so this may be a sequencing read error. This sequence joins TRBV29-1 and TRBJ2-1; D is unclear. Germline V lookup: CDR1 SQVTM, CDR2 ANQGSEA. V lost 4 bases to trimming and J lost 9 bases, with 13 bases between them. This CDR3 has 12 amino acids. The CDR3 loop reads CSVAGHGAEQFF. The CDR3 DNA sequence: TGCAGCGTTGCTGGTCACGGTGCTGAGCAGTTCTTC.

The rearrangement uses TRBV4-3 and TRBJ1-6; TRBD1 matches 10 bases. CDR1 LGHNA and CDR2 YSLEER come from the germline V gene. V lost 3 bases and J lost 6; bases outside the gene matches: 2. The CDR3 loop spans 15 amino acids. DNA for the CDR3: TGCGCCAGCAGCCAGGACAGGGGGTTTAATTCACCCCTCCACTTT. This translates into CASSQDRGFNSPLHF.

This clonotype occurred a few times. This chain joins TRBV6-5 and TRBJ1-4; tentatively, D is TRBD1 (5 bases). CDR1 is MNHEY, CDR2 SVGAGI, per germline. The length of the CDR3 is 14 residues. V was clipped by 5 bases and J by 7 bases, with 14 bases between them. CDR3 nucleotides: TGTGCCAGCAGTGACGGGCAGGGAGGTGAAAAACTGTTTTTT. This sequence encodes CASSDGQGGEKLFF.

This clonotype came up a few times. This chain connects TRBV27 to TRBJ2-7, with TRBD1 matching over 8 bases. Germline assignment: CDR1 MNHEY and CDR2 SMNVEV (reference sequence). This CDR3 has 14 amino acids. With V trimmed by 4 bases and J by 7 bases, 9 bases remained unmatched. The chain's CDR3 is CASSSGQGRVEQYF. As DNA, the CDR3 is TGTGCCAGCAGTTCCGGACAGGGCCGCGTGGAGCAGTACTTC.

V usage is TRBV27 and J usage is TRBJ2-7, with D maybe TRBD1 (6 bases). V lost 4 bases and J lost 5, with 18 bases in between. Germline lookup yields CDR1 MNHEY and CDR2 SMNVEV (reference sequence). The CDR3 covers 15 residues. The CDR3 is CASSYPARGFNEQYF. CDR3 nucleotide sequence: TGTGCCAGCAGTTACCCGGCCAGGGGATTCAACGAGCAGTACTTC.

The chain carries TRBV7-2 and TRBJ1-1, with unresolved D. Trimming left V 4 bases short and J 2 bases short, with 8 bases between. This CDR3 comprises 13 residues. Germline lookup yields CDR1 SGHTA and CDR2 FQGNSA. In DNA, the CDR3 is TGTGCCAGCAGCTCGACATTCAACACTGAAGCTTTCTTT. Translating gives CASSSTFNTEAFF.

This clonotype turned up a few times. The J gene is TRBJ2-1, the V gene TRBV7-3; maybe TRBD1 (5 bases). V lost 1 base and J 1 base, leaving 8 bases between the germline ends. Germline CDR1 and CDR2: SGHTA and FQGTGA. The CDR3 is 15 residues long. CDR3 region: CASSLRGGSYNEQFF. The DNA for the CDR3 is TGTGCCAGCAGCTTAAGGGGCGGTTCCTACAATGAGCAGTTCTTC.

This clonotype turned up a few times. The V gene is TRBV10-3, the J gene TRBJ2-7; TRBD1 aligns across 8 bases. The CDR3 contains 13 residues. In germline, CDR1 is ENHRY, CDR2 SYGVKD. The V and J ends lost 5 bases and 5 bases, in that order; junction bases with no gene match: 5. CDR3 sequence (DNA): TGTGCCATCAGTCCCAGGGGGCCCAACGAGCAGTACTTC. This encodes CAISPRGPNEQYF.

This chain connects TRBV7-9 to TRBJ2-2, with D perhaps matching TRBD1 (6 bases). Trimming removed 1 base at V and 2 bases at J, with 8 bases between. The CDR3 length is 15 residues. Germline V gene lookup returns CDR1 SEHNR and CDR2 FQNEAQ (reference sequence). This CDR3 is CASSLGGHNTGELFF. In nucleotides, the CDR3 is TGTGCCAGCAGCTTAGGGGGACATAACACCGGGGAGCTGTTTTTT.

This clonotype came up a few times. The CDR3 sequence is CSASRDPRREQFF. CDR3 nucleotides: TGCAGTGCTTCTCGAGACCCGCGGCGTGAGCAGTTCTTC. The rearrangement uses TRBV20-1 and TRBJ2-1; D is unclear. The V end lost 5 bases, the J end lost 9 bases, and 17 bases lay between the germline ends. The germline CDR1 and CDR2 sequences are DFQATT and SNEGSKA (reference sequence). This CDR3 spans 13 amino acids.

The chain uses TRBV6-5 and TRBJ2-6; D possibly corresponds to TRBD2 (5 bases). The CDR3 has 15 amino acids. V lost 6 bases to trimming and J lost 3 bases, with 12 bases between them. The V gene's germline CDR1 is MNHEY and CDR2 SVGAGI. The chain's CDR3 is CASSPPGVGANVLTF. The CDR3 DNA reads TGTGCCAGCAGCCCCCCCGGGGTTGGGGCCAACGTCCTGACTTTC.

This clonotype was counted once. The V and J genes are TRBV20-1 and TRBJ2-5; TRBD2 matches at 8 bases. V shed 4 bases, J shed 5 bases, and the junction held 6 bases outside the gene matches. CDR3 length equals 13 residues. Germline V lookup: CDR1 DFQATT, CDR2 SNEGSKA (reference sequence). The CDR3: CSAKASGPETQYF. As DNA, the CDR3 is TGCAGTGCTAAGGCTAGCGGGCCGGAGACCCAGTACTTC.

In this sample, this clonotype turned up a few times. The V call is TRBV15, the J call TRBJ2-1; possible D gene TRBD1, 5 bases. CDR1 is LNHNV and CDR2 is YYDKDF in the germline V gene (reference sequence). The CDR3 is 16 residues long. Between the trimmed V and J ends, which lost 5 bases and 5 bases, there was a span of 19 bases. CDR3 DNA sequence: TGTGCCACCAGCGGGAAGACAGAGAGATATAACAATGAGCAGTTCTTC. As protein: CATSGKTERYNNEQFF. The full variable domain, its missing parts supplied by reference TRBV15 and TRBJ2-1, is DAMVIQNPRYQVTQFGKPVTLSCSQTLNHNVMYWYQQKSSQAPKLLFHYYDKDFNNEADTPDNFQSRRPNTSFCFLDIRSPGLGDTAMYLCATSGKTERYNNEQFFGPGTRLTVL.

This clonotype has a handful of counts. This rearrangement joins TRBV20-1 to TRBJ2-7; tentatively, D is TRBD1 (7 bases). V gave up 5 bases and J gave up 6 bases, with 14 bases separating them. CDR3 length: 12 residues. Per the germline V gene, CDR1 is DFQATT and CDR2 is SNEGSKA (reference sequence). The CDR3 sequence is CSAGYRGGEQYF. The CDR3 DNA sequence: TGCAGTGCTGGCTACAGGGGAGGCGAGCAGTACTTC.